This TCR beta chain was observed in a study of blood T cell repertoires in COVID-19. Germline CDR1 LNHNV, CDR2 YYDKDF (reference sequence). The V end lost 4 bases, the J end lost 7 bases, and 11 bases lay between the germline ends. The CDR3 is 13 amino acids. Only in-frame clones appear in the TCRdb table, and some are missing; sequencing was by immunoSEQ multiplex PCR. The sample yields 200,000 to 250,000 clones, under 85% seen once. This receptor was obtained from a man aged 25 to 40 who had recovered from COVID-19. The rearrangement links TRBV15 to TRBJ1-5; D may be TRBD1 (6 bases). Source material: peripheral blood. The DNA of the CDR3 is TGTGCCACCAGCAACAGGGTTGGGCAGCCCCAGCATTTT. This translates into CATSNRVGQPQHF.